This TCR beta chain was captured by sequencing in a study of CD8 T cells in Susac syndrome. V lost 4 bases and J lost 6, with 11 bases in between. The V gene's germline CDR1 is SGDLS and CDR2 YYNGEE. CDR3 length: 13 amino acids. Random hexamers were used to reverse transcribe 0.5 to 1 ug of RNA. Amplification of TCR beta CDR3 spanned 54 Vbeta and 13 Jbeta via immunoSEQ multiplex PCR. TCRdb recomputed calls from the immunoSEQ multiplex PCR reads with MiXCR, one row per CDR3 protein. The sample holds about 400,000 distinct CDR3 sequences, more than 80% seen once. What was sequenced was CD8+ T cells from PBMCs. The TCR was taken from a human donor with multiple sclerosis. This sequence joins TRBV9 and TRBJ2-1; D gene uncertain. Here the CDR3 reads CASSPLGINEQFF. CDR3 coding DNA: TGTGCCAGCAGCCCCCTGGGAATCAATGAGCAGTTCTTC.